The 27 T cell receptor beta chains below come from one sample, sequenced in a study of vaccination effects on CD4 cells after COVID-19. These receptors lack a known antigen. Pools of viral peptides were used by the ViraFEST assay to expand antigen-specific CD4+ T cells ahead of sequencing. Isolation of CD4+ T cells took place after 10 to 11 days of culture. Libraries were prepared by immunoSEQ multiplex PCR; TCRdb keeps only in-frame clonotypes and omits some of them. There are fewer than 14,000 clones in the sample; 65% to 75% occur only once, and approximately 25% lies in the top ten. Sequencing used CD4+ T cells from PBMCs cultured with HCoV-229E spike peptides, obtained before COVID-19 vaccination. All receptors come from a human donor who received a COVID-19 vaccine.

This chain links TRBV23-1 with TRBJ1-1; 8 bases are a match to TRBD1. TRBV23-1 is an open reading frame whose function is uncertain. Unmatched junction bases numbered 2, after V lost 0 bases and J lost 2 bases. CDR3 length: 15 residues. CDR3 coding DNA: TGCGCCAGCAGTCAATCGGACAGGGACAACACTGAAGCTTTCTTT. It yields the protein CASSQSDRDNTEAFF.

The chain links TRBV4-1 to TRBJ1-1; maybe TRBD1 (5 bases). The germline CDR1 and CDR2 sequences are MGHRA and YSYEKL. This CDR3 comprises 16 residues. Trimming shortened V by 4 bases and J by 6 bases, and 21 bases separated the two germline ends. The CDR3 sequence: CASSPQRSGPAAEAFF. CDR3 DNA sequence: TGCGCCAGCAGCCCCCAACGTTCGGGGCCAGCGGCTGAAGCTTTCTTT.

In its sample, this clone was seen once. The chain carries TRBV2 and TRBJ2-1; 10 nucleotides line up with TRBD1. Unmatched junction bases numbered 6, after V lost 6 bases and J lost 4 bases. The CDR3 runs to 15 residues. Germline CDR1 SNHLY, CDR2 FYNNEI. The CDR3 nucleotides read TGTGCCAGCAGGGGGGACAGGGGACCTTACAATGAGCAGTTCTTC. Its translation: CASRGDRGPYNEQFF.

The chain couples TRBV7-2 to TRBJ1-5; 7 bases match TRBD1. Germline assignment: CDR1 SGHTA and CDR2 FQGNSA. V lost 6 bases, J lost 5 bases, and 7 bases stayed unmatched. This CDR3 contains 14 residues. DNA for the CDR3: TGTGCCAGCAGTCGTAGGGGGCCTGATCAGCCCCAGCATTTT. Amino acids: CASSRRGPDQPQHF.

The J gene is TRBJ2-6, the V gene TRBV5-4; D not resolved. Trimming took 1 base from V and 0 from J, leaving 5 bases between them. The CDR3 is made up of 15 amino acids. Per germline, CDR1 SGHNT and CDR2 YYREEE (reference sequence). The CDR3 sequence is CASSLWNSGANVLTF. The DNA for the CDR3 is TGTGCCAGCAGCTTGTGGAACTCTGGGGCCAACGTCCTGACTTTC.

The J gene is TRBJ2-7, the V gene TRBV25-1; D not resolved. The CDR3 is made up of 12 amino acids. V lost 3 bases, J lost 3 bases, and 6 bases lay in between. CDR1 and CDR2 from the germline V gene are MGHDK and SYGVNS. CDR3 amino acids: CASSEGSYEQYF. The CDR3 nucleotides are TGTGCCAGCAGTGAGGGCAGCTACGAGCAGTACTTC.

This clone was counted once. The chain recombines TRBV10-3 with TRBJ1-6; 8 nucleotides match TRBD1. Germline V CDR1 and CDR2: ENHRY, SYGVKD. The V and J ends lost 6 bases and 7 bases, in that order; junction bases with no gene match: 2. The CDR3 has 13 residues. CDR3 in DNA: TGTGCCATCAGGACAGGGGAAAATTCACCCCTCCACTTT. This encodes CAIRTGENSPLHF.

This clone has only one observation. V and J are TRBV28 and TRBJ2-7; weak D call: TRBD2 (5 bases). Looked up from germline, CDR1 is MDHEN and CDR2 is SYDVKM. Trimming took 4 bases from V and 0 from J, leaving 13 bases between them. The CDR3 is 15 amino acids. The CDR3 DNA is TGTGCCAGCAGTTCCCTGTTTAGCGTCTCCTACGAGCAGTACTTC. Its translation: CASSSLFSVSYEQYF.

The CDR3 sequence is CASSTPRRLGYGYTF. In DNA form, the CDR3 reads TGTGCCAGCAGTACCCCCAGGCGACTGGGCTATGGCTACACCTTC. The genes are TRBV6-5 and TRBJ1-2; D uncertain. V was cut by 5 bases and J by 4 bases, with 17 bases left in between. Germline CDR1 is MNHEY and CDR2 is SVGAGI. The CDR3 is 15 amino acids.

This clone appeared a few times. The chain is built from TRBV4-2 and TRBJ2-2, with 9 bases aligning to TRBD2. Trimming at V came to 0 bases and at J to 6 bases, leaving 8 bases not matched to a gene. Germline values: CDR1 LGHNA, CDR2 YNFKEQ. The CDR3 spans 17 residues. CDR3 nucleotide sequence: TGTGCCAGCAGCCAAGATCGGGCTAGCGGGACTCCCGGGGAGCTGTTTTTT. As protein: CASSQDRASGTPGELFF.

The chain is built from TRBV10-3 and TRBJ2-6; no clear D gene. CDR1 is ENHRY and CDR2 is SYGVKD in the germline V gene. V lost 10 bases to trimming and J lost 0 bases, with 7 bases between them. The CDR3 extends over 13 amino acids. The CDR3 protein is CATRNSGANVLTF. CDR3 in DNA: TGTGCCACCAGGAACTCTGGGGCCAACGTCCTGACTTTC.

The rearrangement links TRBV19 to TRBJ2-2; D gene uncertain. V was trimmed by 6 bases and J by 3 bases, leaving 14 bases between them. Germline V lookup: CDR1 LNHDA, CDR2 SQIVND (reference sequence). The CDR3 has 15 residues. CDR3 coding DNA: TGTGCCAGTAGCCGGTCGAGGCAATACACCGGGGAGCTGTTTTTT. Amino acid sequence: CASSRSRQYTGELFF.

The V and J genes are TRBV4-3 and TRBJ1-1, with D maybe TRBD1 (6 bases). V was clipped by 6 bases and J by 7 bases, with 18 bases between them. Germline V gene data show CDR1 as LGHNA and CDR2 as YSLEER. The CDR3 runs 14 residues. In DNA, the CDR3 is TGCGCCAGCAGGGCTGAGGGGGGTTCAGGTGAAGCTTTCTTT. This gives the protein CASRAEGGSGEAFF.

This clone was recorded once. The chain links TRBV25-1 to TRBJ2-7, with D hard to call. CDR1 MGHDK and CDR2 SYGVNS come from the germline V gene. The CDR3 covers 17 residues. Trimming cost V 5 bases and J 0 bases, with 20 bases left between them. In DNA, the CDR3 is TGTGCCAGCAGTCCCAGTTCGTGGAGCATCGACTCCTACGAGCAGTACTTC. Translated, it gives CASSPSSWSIDSYEQYF.

The chain couples TRBV19 to TRBJ1-6; no firm D call. Germline-derived CDR1 and CDR2 are LNHDA and SQIVND (reference sequence). The CDR3 loop spans 13 amino acids. V was clipped by 4 bases and J by 0 bases, with 1 base between them. The DNA for the CDR3 is TGTGCCAGTAGTAGCTCCTATAATTCACCCCTCCACTTT. This codes for CASSSSYNSPLHF.

V gene TRBV29-1 combines with J gene TRBJ1-1; D gene unclear. This CDR3 comprises 13 residues. Trimming took 5 bases from V and 0 from J, leaving 10 bases between them. Germline V gene sequence: CDR1 SQVTM, CDR2 ANQGSEA. CDR3 protein: CSVSGNLNTEAFF. The CDR3 DNA is TGCAGCGTTTCGGGGAACCTGAACACTGAAGCTTTCTTT. The whole variable domain, filled in from reference TRBV29-1 and TRBJ1-1, reads SAVISQKPSRDICQRGTSLTIQCQVDSQVTMMFWYRQQPGQSLTLIATANQGSEATYESGFVIDKFPISRPNLTFSTLTVSNMSPEDSSIYLCSVSGNLNTEAFFGQGTRLTVV.

This chain connects TRBV7-2 to TRBJ1-6; possible D gene TRBD1, 5 bases. The CDR3 has 13 residues. Between the trimmed V and J ends, which lost 10 bases and 7 bases, there was a span of 14 bases. Germline V gene sequence: CDR1 SGHTA, CDR2 FQGNSA. The DNA for the CDR3 is TGTGCCACCCGGCGAAGGGGAAATTCACCCCTCCACTTT. It is translated as CATRRRGNSPLHF.

The chain has TRBV6-5 and TRBJ2-4; 7 bases match TRBD1. This CDR3 contains 13 residues. With V trimmed by 1 base and J by 7 bases, 1 base remained unmatched. CDR1 is MNHEY, CDR2 SVGAGI, per germline. Written as DNA, the CDR3 is TGTGCCAGCAGTTACTTACAGGGGAACATTCAGTACTTC. Translation: CASSYLQGNIQYF.

The chain carries TRBV27 and TRBJ1-2; 9 positions match TRBD1. Looked up from germline, CDR1 is MNHEY and CDR2 is SMNVEV (reference sequence). CDR3 length: 13 residues. V lost 5 bases to trimming and J lost 5 bases; unmatched junction nucleotides: 3. Here the CDR3 reads CASSQGQGYGYTF. The CDR3 region has the DNA TGTGCCAGCAGTCAAGGACAGGGGTATGGCTACACCTTC.

The V call is TRBV19, the J call TRBJ2-7; 7 positions agree with TRBD1. The ends lost 10 bases at V and 2 bases at J; junction bases unmatched: 11. The length of the CDR3 is 14 residues. Germline V gene sequence: CDR1 LNHDA, CDR2 SQIVND (reference sequence). DNA of the CDR3: TGTGCCACTACACAACAGGGGATAACCTACGAGCAGTACTTC. It encodes CATTQQGITYEQYF. Based on the CDR3 plus reference TRBV19 and TRBJ2-7, the full variable domain is DGGITQSPKYLFRKEGQNVTLSCEQNLNHDAMYWYRQDPGQGLRLIYYSQIVNDFQKGDIAEGYSVSREKKESFPLTVTSAQKNPTAFYLCATTQQGITYEQYFGPGTRLTVT.

This clone appeared once. V gene TRBV9 combines with J gene TRBJ2-1; 7 nucleotides match TRBD2. V lost 4 bases to trimming and J lost 5 bases; unmatched junction nucleotides: 9. The CDR3 has 15 residues. The V gene's germline CDR1 is SGDLS and CDR2 YYNGEE. The chain's CDR3 is CASSSIGGGNNEQFF. The CDR3 DNA reads as TGTGCCAGCAGCTCGATTGGGGGGGGAAACAATGAGCAGTTCTTC.

V and J are TRBV23-1 and TRBJ1-3, with D unclear. TRBV23-1 is an ORF, and what it does is uncertain. V was clipped by 4 bases and J by 0 bases, with 16 bases between them. The CDR3 extends over 17 amino acids. The CDR3 DNA follows: TGCGCCAGCAGTCCCGCCCGGAAGTTTTGCTCTGGAAACACCATATATTTT. Protein sequence: CASSPARKFCSGNTIYF.

The gene calls are TRBV11-2 and TRBJ2-7; D might be TRBD1 or TRBD2, each matching 5 bases. Trimming left V 0 bases short and J 6 bases short, with 9 bases between. The CDR3 has 13 amino acids. Germline V lookup: CDR1 SGHAT, CDR2 FQNNGV. The CDR3 DNA is TGTGCCAGCAGCTTAGATAGGGGAGCCGAGCAGTACTTC. Amino acids: CASSLDRGAEQYF.

The V call is TRBV18, the J call TRBJ1-3; D is possibly TRBD1 (6 bases). Germline V gene lookup returns CDR1 KGHSH and CDR2 LQKENI. CDR3 length equals 17 residues. Trimming left V 2 bases short and J 1 base short, with 15 bases between. DNA for the CDR3: TGTGCCAGCTCACCAGCCCTGCAGGGGATTTCTGGAAACACCATATATTTT. Its protein is CASSPALQGISGNTIYF.

The chain couples TRBV4-3 to TRBJ2-5; 8 bases map to TRBD2. The V gene's germline CDR1 is LGHNA and CDR2 YSLEER. The CDR3 contains 14 residues. V was clipped by 4 bases and J by 4 bases; unmatched bases: 5. CDR3 amino acids: CASSPGGAGETQYF. The CDR3 coding sequence is TGCGCCAGCAGCCCCGGGGGGGCCGGAGAGACCCAGTACTTC.

The CDR3: CASSAEVTNYGYTF. For the CDR3, the DNA is TGTGCCAGCAGTGCGGAGGTTACTAACTATGGCTACACCTTC. The chain recombines TRBV2 with TRBJ1-2; D is ambiguous. The V gene lost 4 bases and the J gene lost 0 bases, with 9 bases spanning the gap. Germline V CDR1 and CDR2: SNHLY, FYNNEI. This CDR3 comprises 14 residues.

The chain combines TRBV4-1 with TRBJ1-2; tentatively, D is TRBD1 (5 bases). The CDR3 has 16 residues. Germline V lookup: CDR1 MGHRA, CDR2 YSYEKL. Trimming stripped 4 bases from V and 5 bases from J, with 20 bases between. This CDR3 reads CASSPRRQGDQYGYTF. CDR3 bases: TGCGCCAGCAGCCCCCGCCGGCAGGGAGACCAGTATGGCTACACCTTC.